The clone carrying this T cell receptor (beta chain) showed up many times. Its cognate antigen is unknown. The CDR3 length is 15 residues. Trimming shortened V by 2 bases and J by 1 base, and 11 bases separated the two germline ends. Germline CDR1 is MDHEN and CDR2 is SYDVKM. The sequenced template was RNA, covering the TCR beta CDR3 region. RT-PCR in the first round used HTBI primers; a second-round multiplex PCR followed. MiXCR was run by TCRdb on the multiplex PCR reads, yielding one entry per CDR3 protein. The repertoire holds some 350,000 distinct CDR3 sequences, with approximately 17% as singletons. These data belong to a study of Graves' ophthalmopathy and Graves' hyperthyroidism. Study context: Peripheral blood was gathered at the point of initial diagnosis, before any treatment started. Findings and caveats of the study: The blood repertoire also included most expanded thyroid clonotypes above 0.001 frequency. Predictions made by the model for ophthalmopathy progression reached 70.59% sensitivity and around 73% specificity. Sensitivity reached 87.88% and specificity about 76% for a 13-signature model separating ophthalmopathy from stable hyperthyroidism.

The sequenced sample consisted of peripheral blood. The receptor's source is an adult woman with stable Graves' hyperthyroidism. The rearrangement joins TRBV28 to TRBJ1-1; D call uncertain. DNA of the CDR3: TGTGCCAGCAGTTTAAGTCATGCAGAGAACACTGAAGCTTTCTTT. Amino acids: CASSLSHAENTEAFF.